The present TCR beta chain was sequenced within a study of beta chain features in type 1 diabetes (dated by TCRdb to 2016 to 2019). About the study as a whole: Patients and healthy donors did not differ in mean age, gender distribution, total cell number or subset yield. Across all samples, fewer than 110,000,000 sorted cells were examined, and cell number per subset correlated strongly with RNA yield. Regulatory and stem cell-like memory subsets were obtained from only 8 patients and roughly eight healthy donors, while naive and central memory subsets were obtained from all 28 donors. In the study, TCRB repertoires of sorted circulating CD4+ T cell subsets from recently diagnosed type 1 diabetes patients were compared with those of matched healthy donors. The full study reports these points: At VDJ recombination sites, patients with type 1 diabetes made fewer insertions and deleted more nucleotides, a pattern implying thymic rearrangement abnormalities. Because the HLA sub-analyses included only small numbers of individuals, any influence of HLA type on TCRB rearrangement was left unresolved. Naive, central memory and regulatory TCRB repertoires appeared to be more similar among patients than among healthy donors. Shorter templates might have been favored by PCR, but patient and control samples were amplified and corrected together, so both groups would have been affected equally by any skew. Type 1 diabetes patients showed a moderate but significant shortening of TCRB CDR3 length in all four CD4+ subsets. Sequencing cDNA rather than genomic DNA could over-represent highly expressing activated cells, although activation and CD3 levels did not differ between groups.

V drops 0 bases and J drops 4 bases, leaving 15 bases in between. From the cysteine through the phenylalanine, the CDR3 covers 16 amino acids. Solely the CDR3 DNA is kept, with 48 bases framed from the first base. CDR1 and CDR2 are drawn from the germline V gene: MNHEY, SVGAGI. Each donor gave one peripheral blood draw, averaging approximately 120 mL, which was collected into heparinised tubes. Using a panel that included CD45RO, CCR7, CD25, CD127, CD95 and CD27, naive, central memory, regulatory and stem cell-like memory CD4+ T cells were sorted on a BD FACSAria II. Purity was above 95% for every sorted population. PBMCs were isolated immediately by Lymphoprep density gradient centrifugation and stained directly without culture. So that batch effects would be minimized, each experiment stained and sorted samples in pairs, pairing one healthy donor with one patient. This clone turned up a few times. Its cognate antigen has yet to be identified. No much larger clonotype is one base removed from it; base qualities were not supplied.

The High Capacity cDNA Reverse Transcription Kit was used to reverse transcribe all of the isolated RNA, meaning that expressed TCRB transcripts were what got sequenced. Naive, central memory and regulatory T cell samples underwent deep immunoSEQ sequencing, averaging about 3.3 million total reads per sample. Sorted cells were lysed in RLT buffer, and RNA was extracted using DNase-treated RNeasy Micro or Mini kits according to cell number. To prevent cross-contamination, every cell subset was processed on its own, while patient and healthy donor samples were processed together. Using the immunoSEQ multiplex PCR, TCRB sequences were amplified from cDNA into 87-bp fragments spanning the CDR3 region. Amplicons were sequenced on the Illumina HiSeq platform. Processing in the source paper ran as follows. Synthetic template baselines were used to correct PCR bias computationally, reads within Hamming distance 2 were collapsed, and singletons that could not be merged were discarded. Reads were aligned to IMGT to assign V, D and J genes, CDR3 length, and insertions or deletions at six rearrangement sites. Clonotype counts were normalized to sorted cell number within each subset before computing true diversity and Gini coefficients with the tcR R package. Repertoire sharing was quantified using the overlap coefficient calculated on TCRB nucleotide sequences. As a proxy for the pre-selection repertoire, out-of-frame TCRB sequences from naive cells were analyzed. TCRdb retrieved this table from immuneACCESS and kept in-frame rearrangements only. Not all clones are present; in checked studies, unresolved V genes account for under half, and no reason is known for the remainder. V, J and clone size were drawn from that table, and D and trimming were deduced from the DNA. The sample has 680,000 or so clones on record, 15% to 19% of them singletons. Approximately 0.087% of the sample lies in the top ten.

Sequencing was performed on naive CD4+ T cells from blood. This specimen's cell subset or site label, per the study, means: true naive CD4+ T cells. This receptor was taken from a man between 18 and 29 years old in good health. Rearrangement joined TRBV6-5 to TRBJ1-2; 5 matching bases give a weak D call of TRBD1. In nucleotides, the sequence is TGTGCCAGCAGTTACTCGGCAGGGCGCCCGGTCTATGGCTACACCTTC. This gives the protein CASSYSAGRPVYGYTF.